The clone carrying this T cell receptor (beta chain) has just a few counts. Its antigen is not identified. The entry originates in a study of blood T cells in healthy people across ages. Study-wide results and limits: While age rose, TCR beta diversity per million T cells dropped in a roughly linear way. A conclusive naive versus antigen-experienced comparison was prevented by the unsorted PBMCs. Both higher diversity and more naive CD4+ cells marked long-lived donors when set against aged donors.

Each donor supplied roughly 10 milliliters of peripheral blood. A sample-barcoded 5' primer and a J-beta primer mix were used in a second PCR of roughly 7 to 11 cycles. Via MiXCR, TCRdb re-called the 5' RACE reads, giving one row per CDR3 protein. The sample records hundreds of thousands of distinct CDR3 sequences, roughly three fifths being singletons. The germline V gene encodes CDR1 SQVTM and CDR2 ANQGSEA. This CDR3 comprises 12 residues. Trimming stripped 8 bases from V and 5 bases from J, with 15 bases between. The receptor's source is a man in his forties or fifties in good health. This chain connects TRBV29-1 to TRBJ2-5, with D tentatively TRBD1 (6 bases). Sequencing was done on a sample of blood. CDR3 nucleotide sequence: TGCAGCCCTACAGGGTCAGGGGAGACCCAGTACTTC. Residues: CSPTGSGETQYF.